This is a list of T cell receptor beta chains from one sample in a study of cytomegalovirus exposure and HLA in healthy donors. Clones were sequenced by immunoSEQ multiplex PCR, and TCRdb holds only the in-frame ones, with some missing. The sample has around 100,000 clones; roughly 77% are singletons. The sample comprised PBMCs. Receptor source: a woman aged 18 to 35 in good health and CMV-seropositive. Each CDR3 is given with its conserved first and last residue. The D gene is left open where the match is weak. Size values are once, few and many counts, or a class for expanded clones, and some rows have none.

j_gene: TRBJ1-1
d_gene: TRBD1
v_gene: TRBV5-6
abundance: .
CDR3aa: CASRPNGRTGALNTEAFF
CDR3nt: TGTGCCAGCAGACCCAATGGTAGGACAGGGGCGTTGAACACTGAAGCTTTCTTT

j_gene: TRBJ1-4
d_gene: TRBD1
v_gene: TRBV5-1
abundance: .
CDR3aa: CASARGQAPYDQRLFF
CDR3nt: TGCGCCAGCGCCCGGGGACAGGCCCCTTACGATCAAAGGCTGTTTTTT

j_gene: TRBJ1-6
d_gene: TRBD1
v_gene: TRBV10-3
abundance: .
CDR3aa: CAISGQDYNSPLHF
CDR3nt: TGTGCCATCAGCGGACAGGACTATAATTCACCCCTCCACTTT

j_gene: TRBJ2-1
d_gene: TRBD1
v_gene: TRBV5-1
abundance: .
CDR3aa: CASSFDDRGSNEQFF
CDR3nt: TGCGCCAGCAGCTTCGACGACAGGGGTTCGAATGAGCAGTTCTTC

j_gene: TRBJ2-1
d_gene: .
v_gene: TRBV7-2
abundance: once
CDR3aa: CASSFGVVYNEQFF
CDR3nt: TGTGCCAGCAGCTTCGGGGTGGTATACAATGAGCAGTTCTTC

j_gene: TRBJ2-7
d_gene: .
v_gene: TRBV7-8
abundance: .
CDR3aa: CASSLAAAVGHEQYF
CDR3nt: TGTGCCAGCAGCTTAGCGGCCGCTGTGGGGCACGAGCAGTACTTC

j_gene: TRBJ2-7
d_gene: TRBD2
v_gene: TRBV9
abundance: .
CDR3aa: CASSVKGEGEQYF
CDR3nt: TGTGCCAGCAGCGTAAAAGGGGAGGGTGAGCAGTACTTC

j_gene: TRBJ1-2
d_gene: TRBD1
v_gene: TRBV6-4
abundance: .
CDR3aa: CASSEGTGSYGYTF
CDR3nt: TGTGCCAGCAGTGAGGGGACAGGGAGCTATGGCTACACCTTC

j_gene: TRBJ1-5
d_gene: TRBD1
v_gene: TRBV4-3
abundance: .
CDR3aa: CASSQGTGFNQPQHF
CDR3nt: TGCGCCAGCAGCCAAGGGACAGGGTTCAATCAGCCCCAGCATTTT

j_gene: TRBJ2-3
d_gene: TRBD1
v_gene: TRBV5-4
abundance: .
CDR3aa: CASSLAWTGSTDTQYF
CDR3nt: TGTGCCAGCAGCTTGGCCTGGACAGGTAGCACAGATACGCAGTATTTT

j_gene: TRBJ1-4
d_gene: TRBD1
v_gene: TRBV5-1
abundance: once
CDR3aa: CASSTSGTDNPEKLFF
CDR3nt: TGCGCCAGCAGCACATCCGGGACAGACAACCCAGAAAAACTGTTTTTT

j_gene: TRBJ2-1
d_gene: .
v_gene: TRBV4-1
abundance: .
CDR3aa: CASSQNRWDNEQFF
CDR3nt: TGCGCCAGCAGCCAAAACAGGTGGGACAATGAGCAGTTCTTC

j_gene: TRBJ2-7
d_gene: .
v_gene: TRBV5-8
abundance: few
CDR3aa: CAGGTGIFSYEQYF
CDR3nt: TGTGCCGGGGGAACAGGGATTTTCTCCTACGAGCAGTACTTC

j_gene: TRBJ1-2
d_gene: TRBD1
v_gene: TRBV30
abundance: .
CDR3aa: CAWSVGGQGNYGYTF
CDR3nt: TGTGCCTGGAGTGTAGGGGGACAGGGGAACTATGGCTACACCTTC

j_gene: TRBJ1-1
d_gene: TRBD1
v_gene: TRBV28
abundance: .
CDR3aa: CASSLRGQTLNTEAFF
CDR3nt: TGTGCCAGCAGTTTAAGGGGGCAGACCTTGAACACTGAAGCTTTCTTT

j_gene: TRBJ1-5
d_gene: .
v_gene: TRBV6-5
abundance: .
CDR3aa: CASTPGASQPQHF
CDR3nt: TGTGCCAGCACCCCAGGGGCTAGTCAGCCCCAGCATTTT

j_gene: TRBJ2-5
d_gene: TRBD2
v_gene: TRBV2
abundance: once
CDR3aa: CASSEVGGKRETQYF
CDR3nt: TGTGCCAGCAGTGAAGTCGGGGGGAAGCGGGAGACCCAGTACTTC

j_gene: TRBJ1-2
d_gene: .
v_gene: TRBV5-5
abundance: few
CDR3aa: CASSPILDRNYGYTF
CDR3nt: TGTGCCAGCAGCCCGATCCTAGACCGAAACTATGGCTACACCTTC

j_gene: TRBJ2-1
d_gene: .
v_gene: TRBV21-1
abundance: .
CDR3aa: CASSKGGELYNEQFF
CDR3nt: TGTGCCAGCAGTAAGGGCGGGGAACTCTACAATGAGCAGTTCTTC

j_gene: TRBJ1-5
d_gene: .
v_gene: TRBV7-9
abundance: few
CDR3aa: CASSSQGSYQPQHF
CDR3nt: TGTGCCAGCAGCTCCCAGGGTTCGTATCAGCCCCAGCATTTT

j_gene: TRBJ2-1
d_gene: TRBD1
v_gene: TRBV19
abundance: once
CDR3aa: CASMGTGGEQFF
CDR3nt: TGTGCCAGTATGGGGACAGGGGGTGAGCAGTTCTTC

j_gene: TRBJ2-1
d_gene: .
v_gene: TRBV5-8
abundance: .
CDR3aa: CASNVRGGGLHNEQFF
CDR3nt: TGTGCCAGCAACGTCAGAGGGGGAGGGCTCCACAATGAGCAGTTCTTC

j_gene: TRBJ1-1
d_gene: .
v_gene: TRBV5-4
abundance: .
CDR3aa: CASSSPAGNSGAFF
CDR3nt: TGTGCCAGCAGCTCGCCCGCAGGGAATTCGGGAGCTTTCTTT

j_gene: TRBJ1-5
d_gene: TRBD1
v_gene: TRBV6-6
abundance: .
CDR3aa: CASSYRTGGGNQPQHF
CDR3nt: TGTGCCAGCAGTTACAGGACAGGGGGGGGGAATCAGCCCCAGCATTTT

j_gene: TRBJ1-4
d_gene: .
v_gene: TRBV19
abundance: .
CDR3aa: CASSIASMGAEKLFF
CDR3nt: TGTGCCAGTAGTATAGCTTCTATGGGGGCGGAAAAACTGTTTTTT

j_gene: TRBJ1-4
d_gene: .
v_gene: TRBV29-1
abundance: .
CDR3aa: CSVLPGGGEKLFF
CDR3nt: TGCAGCGTCCTCCCTGGGGGGGGTGAAAAACTGTTTTTT